These 28 T cell receptor beta chains originate from one sample sequenced in a study of OX40 agonist ivuxolimab in advanced cancers. Libraries were prepared by immunoSEQ multiplex PCR; TCRdb keeps only in-frame clonotypes and omits some of them. In the table there are about 47,000 clones, 84% of which are singletons. Sequenced here: CD4+ or CD8+ T cells sorted from blood, sampled in a trial of the OX40 agonist ivuxolimab. The receptors stem from an adult with an advanced solid tumor such as melanoma, head and neck, liver or kidney cancer.

The rearrangement joins TRBV29-1 to TRBJ2-6; D gene uncertain. The CDR3 loop spans 15 amino acids. Deletions cut 4 bases from V and 0 bases from J, with 10 bases between. CDR1 is SQVTM, CDR2 ANQGSEA, per germline. In DNA, the CDR3 is TGCAGCGTTGGCACCTTAAGCTCTGGGGCCAACGTCCTGACTTTC. As protein: CSVGTLSSGANVLTF. Full variable domain (outside the CDR3, taken from reference TRBV29-1 and TRBJ2-6): SAVISQKPSRDICQRGTSLTIQCQVDSQVTMMFWYRQQPGQSLTLIATANQGSEATYESGFVIDKFPISRPNLTFSTLTVSNMSPEDSSIYLCSVGTLSSGANVLTFGAGSRLTVL.

The chain recombines TRBV4-3 with TRBJ2-1; 8 bases agree with TRBD1. Germline loops: CDR1 LGHNA, CDR2 YSLEER. The CDR3 is made up of 17 amino acids. V gave up 6 bases and J gave up 2 bases; unmatched junction bases: 12. The CDR3 sequence: CASSQAEGTGPYNEQFF. The DNA for the CDR3 is TGCGCCAGCAGTCAGGCCGAAGGGACAGGCCCCTACAATGAGCAGTTCTTC.

The chain combines TRBV15 with TRBJ2-3, with TRBD2 identical over 9 bases. The CDR3 totals 17 residues. After removal of 0 bases from V and 3 bases from J, the junction contained 7 bases not matched to a gene. CDR1 is LNHNV and CDR2 is YYDKDF in the germline V gene (reference sequence). The CDR3 is CATSRDLSGGGTDTQYF. The CDR3 nucleotides are TGTGCCACCAGCAGAGACCTTAGCGGGGGAGGAACAGATACGCAGTATTTT.

The V gene is TRBV14, the J gene TRBJ2-2; D is perhaps TRBD2 (5 bases). V lost 6 bases to trimming and J lost 5 bases, with 10 bases between them. Germline loops: CDR1 SGHDN, CDR2 FVKESK. The CDR3 runs 13 residues. For the CDR3, the DNA is TGTGCCAGCAGTATTAGCGAAACCGGGGAGCTGTTTTTT. This translates into CASSISETGELFF.

The chain has TRBV4-1 and TRBJ2-7, with a tentative D call TRBD1 (6 bases). The V gene's germline CDR1 is MGHRA and CDR2 YSYEKL. This CDR3 comprises 14 residues. Trimming cost V 3 bases and J 5 bases, with 14 bases left between them. Here the CDR3 reads CASSHGLGDNEQYF. The CDR3 DNA reads TGCGCCAGCAGCCACGGACTGGGGGACAACGAGCAGTACTTC.

The chain combines TRBV7-9 with TRBJ1-2; 7 bases align to TRBD1. With 0 bases clipped from V and 4 bases from J, the junction kept 8 bases outside the gene matches. From germline, CDR1 is SEHNR and CDR2 FQNEAQ (reference sequence). There are 16 residues in the CDR3. The CDR3 DNA is TGTGCCAGCAGCTTAGCACAGGGGATTATTCTCTATGGCTACACCTTC. Translated: CASSLAQGIILYGYTF.

The chain combines TRBV30 with TRBJ2-3; D is unresolved. V lost 5 bases to trimming and J lost 5 bases, with 14 bases between them. Germline CDR1 GTSNPN, CDR2 SVGIG (reference sequence). The CDR3 totals 13 residues. The CDR3 reads CAWGALPGDTQYF. In DNA form, the CDR3 reads TGTGCCTGGGGAGCACTCCCGGGAGATACGCAGTATTTT. The full variable domain, its missing parts supplied by reference TRBV30 and TRBJ2-3, is SQTIHQWPATLVQPVGSPLSLECTVEGTSNPNLYWYRQAAGRGLQLLFYSVGIGQISSEVPQNLSASRPQDRQFILSSKKLLLSDSGFYLCAWGALPGDTQYFGPGTRLTVL.

The chain links TRBV27 to TRBJ2-5; 9 bases are shared with TRBD1. There are 14 residues in the CDR3. J gave up 7 bases and V 2 bases, and 5 bases lay outside the gene matches. Germline V gives CDR1 MNHEY, CDR2 SMNVEV (reference sequence). The CDR3 DNA reads as TGTGCCAGCAGTTTAGTGGGACAGGGAGGGACCCAGTACTTC. Encoded protein: CASSLVGQGGTQYF.

The V and J genes are TRBV6-5 and TRBJ2-1; D remains unclear. The germline gives CDR1 MNHEY, CDR2 SVGAGI. The V and J ends lost 0 bases and 6 bases respectively, with 6 bases between them. This CDR3 spans 13 amino acids. The CDR3, as DNA: TGTGCCAGCAGTTACTCACAGATCAATGAGCAGTTCTTC. Its protein product is CASSYSQINEQFF.

The CDR3 bases are TGTGCCAGCAGGGGGACTAGCGTTGAGCAGTTCTTC. Translation gives CASRGTSVEQFF. The chain recombines TRBV9 with TRBJ2-1; 10 bases agree with TRBD2. V lost 5 bases and J lost 9; bases outside the gene matches: 2. Germline loops: CDR1 SGDLS, CDR2 YYNGEE. CDR3 length: 12 residues.

V gene TRBV4-1 combines with J gene TRBJ2-7; D gene unclear. Germline V gene sequence: CDR1 MGHRA, CDR2 YSYEKL. The CDR3 has 14 residues. V shed 1 base and J shed 1 base, with 8 bases lying between them. CDR3 sequence reads: CASSQGTPSYEQYF. The CDR3 coding sequence is TGCGCCAGCAGCCAAGGGACCCCTTCCTACGAGCAGTACTTC.

The chain recombines TRBV4-2 with TRBJ1-1, with TRBD1 matching over 11 bases. The CDR3 consists of 14 residues. With V trimmed by 4 bases and J by 7 bases, 5 bases remained unmatched. In germline, CDR1 is LGHNA, CDR2 YNFKEQ. CDR3 DNA sequence: TGTGCCAGCAGCCTCGGACAGGGGGCGGGTGAAGCTTTCTTT. Encoded protein: CASSLGQGAGEAFF.

A note on this clone: An end of the junction does not agree with germline; a read error may underlie this. The rearrangement uses TRBV14 and TRBJ2-2; TRBD2 matches at 8 bases. The CDR3 loop spans 17 amino acids. CDR1 SGHDN and CDR2 FVKESK come from the germline V gene. This CDR3 reads CASSLPGGGERHRGAVF. The CDR3, as DNA: TGTGCCAGCAGCCTACCCGGGGGGGGTGAGAGACACCGGGGAGCTGTTTTT.

The V gene is TRBV7-9, the J gene TRBJ1-5, with D uncertain. Trimming stripped 5 bases from V and 2 bases from J, with 10 bases between. This CDR3 contains 14 residues. Per germline, CDR1 SEHNR and CDR2 FQNEAQ (reference sequence). CDR3 nucleotides: TGTGCCAGCAGCGGGAGTGGGGGCAATCAGCCCCAGCATTTT. Translating it yields CASSGSGGNQPQHF. Drawing the rest from reference TRBV7-9 and TRBJ1-5, the complete variable domain is DTGVSQNPRHKITKRGQNVTFRCDPISEHNRLYWYRQTLGQGPEFLTYFQNEAQLEKSRLLSDRFSAERPKGSFSTLEIQRTEQGDSAMYLCASSGSGGNQPQHFGDGTRLSIL.

As DNA, the CDR3 is TGTGCCAGCAGCTCGAGCTTAAAGGGCTACGAGCAGTACTTC. It yields the protein CASSSSLKGYEQYF. The rearrangement links TRBV5-4 to TRBJ2-7; D unclear. The CDR3 totals 14 residues. The ends were cut back, 3 bases at V and 3 bases at J, with 13 bases in the middle. Germline CDR1 is SGHNT and CDR2 is YYREEE (reference sequence).

The chain couples TRBV5-1 to TRBJ1-5, with 7 positions matching TRBD1. CDR3 length: 14 amino acids. The junction had 4 bases not matched to a gene; V was cut back by 5 bases and J by 2 bases. CDR1 and CDR2 from the germline V gene are SGHRS and YFSETQ. The CDR3 nucleotides are TGCGCCAGCAGTGATGGACAGGGCAATCAGCCCCAGCATTTT. It translates to CASSDGQGNQPQHF.

CDR3 nucleotides: TGTGCCAGCAGCCAAGCGGACAGGGAAACCGGGGAGCTGTTTTTT. Translation gives CASSQADRETGELFF. This chain connects TRBV5-4 to TRBJ2-2; 8 positions match TRBD1. The trim removed 4 bases at V and 5 bases at J, leaving 7 bases unmatched. The CDR3 runs 15 residues. CDR1 is SGHNT, CDR2 YYREEE, per germline (reference sequence). Full variable domain (outside the CDR3, taken from reference TRBV5-4 and TRBJ2-2): ETGVTQSPTHLIKTRGQQVTLRCSSQSGHNTVSWYQQALGQGPQFIFQYYREEENGRGNFPPRFSGLQFPNYSSELNVNALELDDSALYLCASSQADRETGELFFGEGSRLTVL.

The chain employs TRBV7-3 and TRBJ1-2, with D possibly matching TRBD1 (6 bases). The CDR3 covers 13 residues. Germline CDR1 and CDR2: SGHTA and FQGTGA. Trimming removed 4 bases from V and 2 bases from J, with 8 bases in between. The chain's CDR3 is CASSSTGNYGYTF. In DNA form, the CDR3 reads TGTGCCAGCAGCTCTACAGGGAACTATGGCTACACCTTC.

The CDR3 DNA sequence: TGTGCCAGCAGCTTTGAGGCAGATACGCAGTATTTT. Translated, it gives CASSFEADTQYF. This chain links TRBV7-9 with TRBJ2-3; D uncertain. V was trimmed by 3 bases and J by 4 bases, leaving 5 bases between them. The CDR3 runs to 12 residues. The germline CDR1 and CDR2 sequences are SEHNR and FQNEAQ (reference sequence).

The gene calls are TRBV7-9 and TRBJ1-1; D gene uncertain. Trimming left V 7 bases short and J 3 bases short, with 9 bases between. The germline gives CDR1 SEHNR, CDR2 FQNEAQ (reference sequence). There are 12 residues in the CDR3. CDR3 DNA: TGTGCCAGCACTTCGCCCGACACTGAAGCTTTCTTT. Translated, it gives CASTSPDTEAFF.

This chain uses TRBV5-1 with TRBJ1-6; possibly TRBD1 for D (5 bases). This CDR3 region has 17 residues. Trimming stripped 4 bases from V and 7 bases from J, with 21 bases between. The germline V gene has CDR1 SGHRS and CDR2 YFSETQ. Written as DNA, the CDR3 is TGCGCCAGCAGCATCTCAACCCCGGGACCGCCAAATTCACCCCTCCACTTT. It yields the protein CASSISTPGPPNSPLHF. The complete variable domain, with remaining parts taken from reference TRBV5-1 and TRBJ1-6, reads KAGVTQTPRYLIKTRGQQVTLSCSPISGHRSVSWYQQTPGQGLQFLFEYFSETQRNKGNFPGRFSGRQFSNSRSEMNVSTLELGDSALYLCASSISTPGPPNSPLHFGNGTRLTVT.

The chain employs TRBV19 and TRBJ1-1, with unresolved D. Trimming cost V 11 bases and J 0 bases, with 19 bases left between them. Germline-derived CDR1 and CDR2 are LNHDA and SQIVND (reference sequence). The CDR3 is made up of 15 amino acids. The CDR3 DNA follows: TGTGCCTCTACCCCAGTCTCGGGGATGAACACTGAAGCTTTCTTT. Amino acids: CASTPVSGMNTEAFF. The full variable domain, rest sourced from reference TRBV19 and TRBJ1-1, is DGGITQSPKYLFRKEGQNVTLSCEQNLNHDAMYWYRQDPGQGLRLIYYSQIVNDFQKGDIAEGYSVSREKKESFPLTVTSAQKNPTAFYLCASTPVSGMNTEAFFGQGTRLTVV.

CDR3 nucleotides: TGTGCCAGCAGTACCCGACACCATAGCTCCTACGAGCAGTACTTC. Amino acid sequence: CASSTRHHSSYEQYF. The rearrangement uses TRBV28 and TRBJ2-7; D gene uncertain. Germline-derived CDR1 and CDR2 are MDHEN and SYDVKM. This CDR3 has 15 amino acids. The V end lost 5 bases, the J end lost 0 bases, and 14 bases lay between the germline ends.

The rearrangement links TRBV9 to TRBJ2-1, with TRBD1 matching 12 bases. Unmatched junction bases numbered 17, after V lost 3 bases and J lost 7 bases. This CDR3 has 19 residues. The germline gives CDR1 SGDLS, CDR2 YYNGEE. This CDR3 reads CASSDPFNGTGGVGNEQFF. The CDR3 DNA is TGTGCCAGCAGCGATCCCTTTAACGGGACAGGGGGCGTTGGAAATGAGCAGTTCTTC.

The rearrangement uses TRBV29-1 and TRBJ2-7; D is ambiguous. The V end lost 0 bases, the J end lost 4 bases, and 10 bases lay between the germline ends. The CDR3 runs to 13 residues. Germline-derived CDR1 and CDR2 are SQVTM and ANQGSEA. The CDR3 sequence is CSVEDPQTYEQYF. CDR3 bases: TGCAGCGTTGAAGACCCCCAAACTTACGAGCAGTACTTC.

The CDR3 sequence is CASSRGTGEAFF. Here the CDR3 DNA reads TGTGCCAGCAGCCGAGGGACAGGTGAAGCTTTCTTT. The V call is TRBV7-8, the J call TRBJ1-1; 8 bases are shared with TRBD1. In germline, CDR1 is SGHVS, CDR2 FQNEAQ. This CDR3 comprises 12 residues. Unmatched junction bases numbered 3, after V lost 5 bases and J lost 7 bases.

This clone was seen a handful of times. The sample contains more than one DNA sequence encoding this CDR3. The rearrangement links TRBV30 to TRBJ2-5, with 12 bases identical to TRBD1. V shed 2 bases and J 5 bases; nucleotides not matched to a gene: 3. The germline V gene has CDR1 GTSNPN and CDR2 SVGIG (reference sequence). This CDR3 region has 14 residues. As DNA, the CDR3 is TGTGCCTGGAGTCCGGGACAGGGGGCTGAGACCCAGTACTTC. It encodes CAWSPGQGAETQYF.

V is TRBV27 and J is TRBJ1-5; D unclear. This CDR3 is 13 amino acids long. The germline V and J ends were trimmed by 4 bases and 0 bases, with 4 bases remaining between them. Germline V gene lookup returns CDR1 MNHEY and CDR2 SMNVEV (reference sequence). The CDR3 DNA reads as TGTGCCAGCAGTTGGGGTAGCAATCAGCCCCAGCATTTT. Translating it yields CASSWGSNQPQHF.